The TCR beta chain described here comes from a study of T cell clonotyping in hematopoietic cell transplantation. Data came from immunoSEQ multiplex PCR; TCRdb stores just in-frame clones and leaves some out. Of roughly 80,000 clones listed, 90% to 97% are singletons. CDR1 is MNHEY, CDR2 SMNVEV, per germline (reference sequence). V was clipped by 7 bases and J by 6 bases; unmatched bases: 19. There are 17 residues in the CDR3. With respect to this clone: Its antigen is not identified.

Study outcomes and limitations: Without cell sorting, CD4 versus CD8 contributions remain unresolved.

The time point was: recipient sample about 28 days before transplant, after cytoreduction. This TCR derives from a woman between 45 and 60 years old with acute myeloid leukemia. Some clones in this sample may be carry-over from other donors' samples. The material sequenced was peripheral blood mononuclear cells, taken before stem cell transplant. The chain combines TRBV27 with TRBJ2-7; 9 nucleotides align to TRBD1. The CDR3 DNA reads TGTGCCAGCAAAAAACCGGGACAGGGAGCCCTCCTCTCCGAGCAGTACTTC. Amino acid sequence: CASKKPGQGALLSEQYF.